This entry lists 20 T cell receptor beta chains sequenced from one sample in a study of blood T cell repertoires in COVID-19. Measured with immunoSEQ multiplex PCR; TCRdb has only the in-frame clones, and not every one. In the table there are fewer than 500,000 clones, over 75% of which are singletons. The sequenced sample was PBMCs or T cells enriched from blood (not recorded which). All receptors come from a young woman with acute COVID-19.

The rearrangement uses TRBV4-3 and TRBJ1-6; 8 nucleotides match TRBD1. With V trimmed by 2 bases and J by 4 bases, 10 bases remained unmatched. The CDR3 runs 18 residues. The germline V gene has CDR1 LGHNA and CDR2 YSLEER. The CDR3 loop is CASSQSQQGGYYNSPLHF. In DNA, the CDR3 is TGCGCCAGCAGCCAATCACAACAGGGGGGGTATTATAATTCACCCCTCCACTTT.

The V call is TRBV5-6, the J call TRBJ2-7; 12 nucleotides align to TRBD2. The CDR3 contains 16 residues. CDR1 is SGHDT, CDR2 YYEEEE, per germline. V was clipped by 4 bases and J by 6 bases; unmatched bases: 11. The CDR3, as DNA: TGTGCCAGCAGCCCCGGACTAGCGGGGAGCTTCGGCGAGCAGTACTTC. Translated, it gives CASSPGLAGSFGEQYF. Using reference TRBV5-6 and TRBJ2-7 for the parts outside the CDR3, the full variable domain is DAGVTQSPTHLIKTRGQQVTLRCSPKSGHDTVSWYQQALGQGPQFIFQYYEEEERQRGNFPDRFSGHQFPNYSSELNVNALLLGDSALYLCASSPGLAGSFGEQYFGPGTRLTVT.

The chain recombines TRBV6-5 with TRBJ1-5; D not certain. V shed 2 bases and J shed 4 bases, with 6 bases lying between them. The CDR3 runs to 13 residues. From germline, CDR1 is MNHEY and CDR2 SVGAGI. CDR3 sequence: CASSYEGNQPQHF. In DNA form, the CDR3 reads TGTGCCAGCAGTTACGAGGGAAATCAGCCCCAGCATTTT.

The V gene is TRBV2, the J gene TRBJ1-5; 10 bases fit TRBD1. With V trimmed by 3 bases and J by 6 bases, 8 bases remained unmatched. Germline V gives CDR1 SNHLY, CDR2 FYNNEI. The CDR3 has 16 residues. The CDR3 DNA follows: TGTGCCAGCAGTGAGATGGGGACAGGGGCAGGTCAGCCCCAGCATTTT. Translating it yields CASSEMGTGAGQPQHF.

The CDR3 DNA is TGTGCCAGCAGTTACTCGCTAGGGAGACGCGGCTACACCTTC. Translated: CASSYSLGRRGYTF. The chain has TRBV6-5 and TRBJ1-2; D not certain. CDR1 MNHEY and CDR2 SVGAGI come from the germline V gene. The CDR3 contains 14 residues. Trimming removed 0 bases at V and 8 bases at J, with 13 bases between.

This clone came up a few times. This rearrangement joins TRBV9 to TRBJ1-6; 8 bases agree with TRBD1. The J segment lost 8 bases and the V segment lost 3 bases, leaving 7 bases of the junction unmatched. CDR1 is SGDLS and CDR2 is YYNGEE in the germline V gene. This CDR3 is built from 15 residues. The CDR3 region is CASSEKTGEYSPLHF. In DNA, the CDR3 is TGTGCCAGCAGCGAGAAGACAGGGGAGTATTCACCCCTCCACTTT.

The V call is TRBV19, the J call TRBJ1-2; tentative D call: TRBD1 (6 bases). The germline V gene encodes CDR1 LNHDA and CDR2 SQIVND (reference sequence). Trimming took 7 bases from V and 8 from J, leaving 23 bases between them. CDR3 length: 15 amino acids. CDR3 DNA sequence: TGTGCCAGTATGGGGGCCAACGAGGCCCCCTGGGGCTACACCTTC. Amino acids: CASMGANEAPWGYTF.

This clone has a single count. The chain carries TRBV27 and TRBJ1-1, with a possible D match to TRBD1 (6 bases). The CDR3 spans 13 residues. With 6 bases removed from V and 3 bases from J, the gap between germline ends came to 11 bases. Germline CDR1 reads MNHEY; CDR2 reads SMNVEV (reference sequence). CDR3 sequence (DNA): TGTGCCAGCAGCCATGGACAGCACACTGAAGCTTTCTTT. Its protein product is CASSHGQHTEAFF.

V usage is TRBV29-1 and J usage is TRBJ1-2, with D perhaps TRBD1 (6 bases). CDR3 size: 13 residues. Germline lookup yields CDR1 SQVTM and CDR2 ANQGSEA. The germline V and J ends were trimmed by 6 bases and 8 bases, with 19 bases remaining between them. The CDR3 sequence is CSVETGFGKGYTF. CDR3 coding DNA: TGCAGCGTCGAAACAGGGTTTGGAAAAGGCTACACCTTC.

This sequence joins TRBV19 and TRBJ2-1; 12 bases line up with TRBD2. Germline lookup yields CDR1 LNHDA and CDR2 SQIVND (reference sequence). The CDR3 runs 16 residues. The V gene end was trimmed by 5 bases and the J gene end by 4 bases; junction bases not matched to a gene: 6. As DNA, the CDR3 is TGTGCCAGTAGTTCGCCCGGGACTAGCGGGTACAATGAGCAGTTCTTC. Protein product: CASSSPGTSGYNEQFF. Using reference TRBV19 and TRBJ2-1 for the parts outside the CDR3, the full variable domain is DGGITQSPKYLFRKEGQNVTLSCEQNLNHDAMYWYRQDPGQGLRLIYYSQIVNDFQKGDIAEGYSVSREKKESFPLTVTSAQKNPTAFYLCASSSPGTSGYNEQFFGPGTRLTVL.

The CDR3 DNA reads as TGTGCCAGCAGCGTAGGCGGGACAGGGGACTCCTACGAGCAGTACTTC. Its protein product is CASSVGGTGDSYEQYF. The chain couples TRBV9 to TRBJ2-7, with TRBD1 matching over 10 bases. V gave up 0 bases and J gave up 0 bases; unmatched junction bases: 3. The CDR3 consists of 16 residues. Germline-derived CDR1 and CDR2 are SGDLS and YYNGEE.

The genes are TRBV6-1 and TRBJ2-2; TRBD2 agrees at 13 bases. There are 16 residues in the CDR3. With 2 bases clipped from V and 8 bases from J, the junction kept 5 bases outside the gene matches. The germline V gene encodes CDR1 MNHNS and CDR2 SASEGT. CDR3 bases: TGTGCCAGCAGTGAATGGGGGACTAGCGGGGCTGGGGAGCTGTTTTTT. Translated: CASSEWGTSGAGELFF.

Written as DNA, the CDR3 is TGTGCCTCCCAAGATGGGGCCCGCTCTGGAAACACCATATATTTT. This translates into CASQDGARSGNTIYF. This chain joins TRBV30 and TRBJ1-3; D perhaps matches TRBD1 (5 bases). The length of the CDR3 is 15 residues. Germline values: CDR1 GTSNPN, CDR2 SVGIG (reference sequence). The ends were cut back, 7 bases at V and 0 bases at J, with 16 bases in the middle.

The rearrangement uses TRBV7-8 and TRBJ2-7; 8 bases map to TRBD1. This CDR3 has 15 amino acids. Germline CDR1 reads SGHVS; CDR2 reads FQNEAQ. Trimming cost V 5 bases and J 1 base; bases outside gene matches: 7. DNA for the CDR3: TGTGCCAGCAGCCCCGTTAACAGGGGGTCCTACGAGCAGTACTTC. It specifies CASSPVNRGSYEQYF.

The chain combines TRBV3-1 (or the pseudogene TRBV3-2) with TRBJ2-3; TRBD1 agrees at 9 bases. CDR1 and CDR2 (germline): LGHDT, YNNKEL (reference sequence). CDR3 length equals 15 residues. The V segment lost 4 bases and the J segment 4 bases; nucleotides outside the gene matches: 6. The CDR3 DNA is TGTGCCAGCAGCCCCACAGGGGGCCCCGCAGATACGCAGTATTTT. It encodes CASSPTGGPADTQYF.

The chain is built from TRBV28 and TRBJ1-5; 7 bases are shared with TRBD1. Unmatched junction bases numbered 8, after V lost 4 bases and J lost 2 bases. The CDR3 consists of 16 residues. Germline V gene sequence: CDR1 MDHEN, CDR2 SYDVKM. CDR3 amino acids: CASSWRQGGGNQPQHF. Here the CDR3 DNA reads TGTGCCAGCAGTTGGCGACAGGGAGGCGGCAATCAGCCCCAGCATTTT. Looking up the rest from reference TRBV28 and TRBJ1-5 gives the full variable domain: DVKVTQSSRYLVKRTGEKVFLECVQDMDHENMFWYRQDPGLGLRLIYFSYDVKMKEKGDIPEGYSVSREKKERFSLILESASTNQTSMYLCASSWRQGGGNQPQHFGDGTRLSIL.

The chain links TRBV5-1 to TRBJ1-5, with D perhaps TRBD1 (6 bases). This CDR3 has 15 residues. Per the germline V gene, CDR1 is SGHRS and CDR2 is YFSETQ. The germline V and J ends were trimmed by 0 bases and 5 bases, with 12 bases remaining between them. CDR3 residues: CASSLGPGDHQPQHF. The DNA for the CDR3 is TGCGCCAGCAGCTTGGGTCCAGGGGACCATCAGCCCCAGCATTTT. Together with reference TRBV5-1 and TRBJ1-5, the CDR3 gives the full variable domain: KAGVTQTPRYLIKTRGQQVTLSCSPISGHRSVSWYQQTPGQGLQFLFEYFSETQRNKGNFPGRFSGRQFSNSRSEMNVSTLELGDSALYLCASSLGPGDHQPQHFGDGTRLSIL.

This clone was observed once. The CDR3 protein is CATYREKLFF. The DNA for the CDR3 is TGTGCGACTTACAGGGAAAAACTGTTTTTT. The chain joins TRBV6-5 to TRBJ1-4; D perhaps matches TRBD1 (5 bases). This CDR3 has 10 residues. CDR1 MNHEY and CDR2 SVGAGI come from the germline V gene.

In the case of this clone: The same CDR3 can be traced to other DNA sequences in this sample. The V gene is TRBV5-1, the J gene TRBJ1-3; D gene unclear. The CDR3 contains 14 residues. CDR1 and CDR2 from the germline V gene are SGHRS and YFSETQ. Trimming removed 0 bases from V and 4 bases from J, with 8 bases in between. CDR3 sequence: CASSLAGSGNTIYF. CDR3 sequence (DNA): TGCGCCAGCAGCTTGGCGGGATCGGGAAACACCATATATTTT.

This clone was counted once. The chain links TRBV7-2 to TRBJ2-3; 9 bases fit TRBD1. Losses at the gene ends were 0 bases for V and 4 bases for J; bases not matched to a gene: 2. The CDR3 covers 15 residues. Germline assignment: CDR1 SGHTA and CDR2 FQGNSA. CDR3 coding DNA: TGTGCCAGCAGCTTAGCGCACAGGGGGCCAGATACGCAGTATTTT. It encodes CASSLAHRGPDTQYF.